This entry concerns a single T cell receptor (beta chain). The data originate from a study of T cell responses to AZD1222 COVID-19 vaccine. Trimming took 3 bases from V and 1 from J, leaving 15 bases between them. The CDR3 has 15 amino acids. CDR1 and CDR2 (germline): SQVTM, ANQGSEA. TCRdb's copy holds only in-frame clones and misses some; the assay was immunoSEQ multiplex PCR. Counted here are some 200,000 clones, approximately 91% occurring once; the ten biggest clones make up 3.4%. The sequence was collected from an adult who received the AZD1222 COVID-19 vaccine. Source: peripheral blood, taken 28 days after the second AZD1222 dose. The chain carries TRBV29-1 and TRBJ2-5; D is uncertain. The CDR3 DNA follows: TGCAGCGTTGAGGCCAGTGGCGCGCGCCAAGAGACCCAGTACTTC. This encodes CSVEASGARQETQYF.